Each of the 31 T cell receptor beta chains below was sequenced from the same sample in a study of brain T cells in children with intractable seizures. Repertoires were generated with immunoSEQ multiplex PCR, while TCRdb's copy carries only in-frame clones and drops some. Of 62,000 or so clones listed, roughly 95% were seen once; the top ten hold 0.38%. Sequences were derived from peripheral blood, sampled at surgery. The receptors come from a boy under two years old with focal cortical dysplasia and intractable seizures.

The chain has TRBV25-1 and TRBJ1-3; D is unclear. The V end was cut by 0 bases, the J end by 4 bases, with 7 bases between. The CDR3 is 14 residues long. Germline assignment: CDR1 MGHDK and CDR2 SYGVNS. CDR3 residues: CASSEYPPGNTIYF. The DNA of the CDR3 is TGTGCCAGCAGTGAATACCCCCCCGGAAACACCATATATTTT.

V usage is TRBV13 and J usage is TRBJ2-7; 8 bases are a match to TRBD1. The CDR3 spans 15 residues. Germline V CDR1 and CDR2: PRHDT, FYEKMQ (reference sequence). V was clipped by 0 bases and J by 2 bases; unmatched bases: 3. The CDR3 bases are TGTGCCAGCAGCTTAGGACAGGGGGGTACCTACGAGCAGTACTTC. This sequence encodes CASSLGQGGTYEQYF.

The chain combines TRBV11-3 with TRBJ2-7; 7 positions agree with TRBD2. Trimming removed 0 bases from V and 3 bases from J; junction bases left unmatched: 5. Germline-derived CDR1 and CDR2 are SGHNT and YENEEA. The CDR3 has 15 amino acids. The DNA for the CDR3 is TGTGCCAGCAGCTTAGATTACGCTAGCGGCTACGAGCAGTACTTC. Encoded protein: CASSLDYASGYEQYF.

This chain uses TRBV7-2 with TRBJ2-3, with D possibly being TRBD1 or TRBD2 (5 bases each). This CDR3 region has 17 residues. V lost 4 bases and J lost 0, with 17 bases in between. Germline CDR1 and CDR2: SGHTA and FQGNSA. As DNA, the CDR3 is TGTGCCAGCAGCTCTCGTGGGACGGCCTCTAGCACAGATACGCAGTATTTT. It is translated as CASSSRGTASSTDTQYF.

The chain recombines TRBV7-2 with TRBJ2-5; the match to TRBD2 covers 14 bases. The CDR3 runs 18 residues. Germline CDR1 is SGHTA and CDR2 is FQGNSA. V gave up 2 bases and J gave up 2 bases; unmatched junction bases: 7. The CDR3 DNA sequence: TGTGCCAGCAGCTTACAAAACAGACTAGCGGGGGGGCAAGAGACCCAGTACTTC. This gives the protein CASSLQNRLAGGQETQYF.

V usage is TRBV20-1 and J usage is TRBJ1-4, with D maybe TRBD1 (5 bases). The V gene's germline CDR1 is DFQATT and CDR2 SNEGSKA (reference sequence). CDR3 length: 14 amino acids. Deletions cut 3 bases from V and 0 bases from J, with 8 bases between. CDR3 DNA sequence: TGCAGTGCTAGTGGGGCCGCAACTAATGAAAAACTGTTTTTT. It encodes CSASGAATNEKLFF.

The chain recombines TRBV7-9 with TRBJ2-4; the D gene is possibly TRBD1 (6 bases). V was pared by 1 base and J by 2 bases, with 12 bases between. Germline CDR1 is SEHNR and CDR2 is FQNEAQ (reference sequence). The length of the CDR3 is 16 residues. In DNA, the CDR3 is TGTGCCAGCAGCTTAGGGGGGCAGGGCTCCAAAAACATTCAGTACTTC. Protein: CASSLGGQGSKNIQYF.

The V and J genes are TRBV6-1 and TRBJ2-4; 8 nucleotides align to TRBD1. The CDR3 is 17 residues long. CDR1 is MNHNS, CDR2 SASEGT, per germline. The trim removed 4 bases at V and 2 bases at J, leaving 10 bases unmatched. Written as DNA, the CDR3 is TGTGCCAGCAGTGCCCCAGGGGGCGCGGAAACCAAAAACATTCAGTACTTC. Protein: CASSAPGGAETKNIQYF.

The chain uses TRBV6-5 and TRBJ2-3; 10 nucleotides match TRBD2. V shed 7 bases, J shed 3 bases, and the junction held 7 bases outside the gene matches. Germline CDR1 is MNHEY and CDR2 is SVGAGI. This CDR3 is 15 amino acids long. The CDR3 loop is CASTLAGEFTDTQYF. As DNA, the CDR3 is TGTGCCAGCACCCTAGCGGGGGAGTTTACAGATACGCAGTATTTT.

The rearrangement links TRBV5-1 to TRBJ1-1; the D gene is possibly TRBD1 (5 bases). Trimming shortened V by 3 bases and J by 5 bases, and 20 bases separated the two germline ends. This CDR3 region has 16 residues. Germline V gene lookup returns CDR1 SGHRS and CDR2 YFSETQ. The chain's CDR3 is CASSSIPGPGGTEAFF. CDR3 nucleotide sequence: TGCGCCAGCAGCTCAATACCGGGACCGGGAGGGACTGAAGCTTTCTTT.

The chain's CDR3 is CASSQDRGRQTNEKLFF. CDR3 DNA: TGCGCCAGCAGCCAGGACAGGGGTAGGCAAACTAATGAAAAACTGTTTTTT. The chain has TRBV4-3 and TRBJ1-4, with TRBD1 matching over 9 bases. Losses at the gene ends were 3 bases for V and 1 base for J; bases not matched to a gene: 6. CDR3 size: 17 residues. The germline V gene has CDR1 LGHNA and CDR2 YSLEER.

The chain couples TRBV19 to TRBJ2-7; D may be TRBD1 or TRBD2 (6 bases each). The V end lost 0 bases, the J end lost 4 bases, and 10 bases lay between the germline ends. Germline V lookup: CDR1 LNHDA, CDR2 SQIVND (reference sequence). CDR3 size: 14 residues. CDR3 bases: TGTGCCAGTAGTATAGAGGGGGGCTCTTACGAGCAGTACTTC. Translating it yields CASSIEGGSYEQYF.

The CDR3: CASSHSYGEGGSPLHF. The CDR3 DNA sequence: TGTGCCAGCAGCCACAGCTACGGCGAAGGGGGTTCACCCCTCCACTTT. V gene TRBV5-5 combines with J gene TRBJ1-6, with D perhaps TRBD1 (6 bases). CDR3 length: 16 amino acids. Trimming stripped 4 bases from V and 9 bases from J, with 20 bases between. Germline values: CDR1 SGHKS, CDR2 YYEKEE (reference sequence).

The genes are TRBV7-9 and TRBJ1-1; D is unclear. Deletions cut 1 base from V and 1 base from J, with 10 bases between. The germline V gene has CDR1 SEHNR and CDR2 FQNEAQ (reference sequence). The CDR3 extends over 15 amino acids. CDR3 sequence: CASSLGQPKNTEAFF. CDR3 sequence (DNA): TGTGCCAGCAGCTTAGGCCAGCCCAAGAACACTGAAGCTTTCTTT. Full variable domain (outside the CDR3, taken from reference TRBV7-9 and TRBJ1-1): DTGVSQNPRHKITKRGQNVTFRCDPISEHNRLYWYRQTLGQGPEFLTYFQNEAQLEKSRLLSDRFSAERPKGSFSTLEIQRTEQGDSAMYLCASSLGQPKNTEAFFGQGTRLTVV.

CDR3 nucleotide sequence: TGTGCCAGCAGCCAAGGGGCAAAGACCGCACCTCAAGAGACCCAGTACTTC. It codes for CASSQGAKTAPQETQYF. V gene TRBV4-2 combines with J gene TRBJ2-5; D remains unclear. Trimming shortened V by 1 base and J by 2 bases, and 17 bases separated the two germline ends. Germline CDR1 and CDR2: LGHNA and YNFKEQ. This CDR3 contains 17 residues.

V and J are TRBV4-3 and TRBJ2-1; 7 nucleotides match TRBD2. Germline CDR1 and CDR2: LGHNA and YSLEER. The CDR3 totals 11 residues. The J segment lost 12 bases and the V segment lost 3 bases, leaving 2 bases of the junction unmatched. The DNA of the CDR3 is TGCGCCAGCAGCCAGGGCGGGAGGCAGTTCTTC. It encodes CASSQGGRQFF.

CDR3 coding DNA: TGTGCCAGCAGCTTAAGGGGGGGGGCTGAGGACGAGCAGTACTTC. This translates into CASSLRGGAEDEQYF. This sequence joins TRBV11-2 and TRBJ2-7; TRBD2 might be the D (7 bases). The CDR3 is 15 amino acids. From germline, CDR1 is SGHAT and CDR2 FQNNGV. Trimming pared 2 bases from V and 5 bases from J, leaving 16 bases between.

The V call is TRBV6-5, the J call TRBJ1-6; D remains ambiguous. CDR1 is MNHEY and CDR2 is SVGAGI in the germline V gene. The CDR3 contains 14 residues. Trimming shortened V by 6 bases and J by 3 bases, and 9 bases separated the two germline ends. CDR3 DNA sequence: TGTGCCAGCAGCGCCGACGTCTATAATTCACCCCTCCACTTT. This gives the protein CASSADVYNSPLHF.

V gene TRBV6-2 or TRBV6-3 combines with J gene TRBJ1-5; the D is unclear. Trimming pared 0 bases from V and 4 bases from J, leaving 19 bases between. This CDR3 has 18 amino acids. Germline CDR1 reads MNHEY; CDR2 reads SVGEGT. The DNA of the CDR3 is TGTGCCAGCAGTTACTCGAACACTGTCCGGGCCCAGAATCAGCCCCAGCATTTT. It translates to CASSYSNTVRAQNQPQHF.

The chain's CDR3 is CASLPGGLSDYEQYF. CDR3 in DNA: TGTGCCAGCCTCCCAGGGGGGTTGTCGGACTACGAGCAGTACTTC. The chain combines TRBV28 with TRBJ2-7; possible D gene TRBD1, 7 bases. The CDR3 consists of 15 residues. Germline V CDR1 and CDR2: MDHEN, SYDVKM. V lost 8 bases and J 3 bases, leaving 20 bases between the germline ends.

The rearrangement uses TRBV7-3 and TRBJ2-1; no reliable D call. V dropped 3 bases and J dropped 5 bases, with 14 bases sitting between them. From germline, CDR1 is SGHTA and CDR2 FQGTGA. The CDR3 extends over 15 amino acids. The CDR3 is CASSFPGQPNNEQFF. CDR3 in DNA: TGTGCCAGCAGCTTCCCGGGCCAACCAAACAATGAGCAGTTCTTC.

The chain couples TRBV1 to TRBJ1-3. TRBV1 is an annotated pseudogene. The CDR3 length is 18 residues. Here the CDR3 reads CTSSHSWCGLYSGNTIYF. The CDR3 nucleotides are TGCACCAGCAGCCACTCCTGGTGCGGCCTTTACTCTGGAAACACCATATATTTT.

This rearrangement joins TRBV11-2 to TRBJ2-1; D is unresolved. The CDR3 extends over 14 amino acids. From germline, CDR1 is SGHAT and CDR2 FQNNGV. The V gene lost 3 bases and the J gene lost 0 bases, with 6 bases spanning the gap. CDR3 nucleotide sequence: TGTGCCAGCAGCTTTGATAGCTCCTACAATGAGCAGTTCTTC. Translating it yields CASSFDSSYNEQFF.

This chain connects TRBV5-4 to TRBJ2-3; TRBD2 matches at 7 bases. The CDR3 runs 15 residues. Unmatched junction bases numbered 6, after V lost 4 bases and J lost 1 base. The germline V gene encodes CDR1 SGHNT and CDR2 YYREEE (reference sequence). CDR3 region: CASSHRAGGTDTQYF. CDR3 DNA sequence: TGTGCCAGCAGCCACCGGGCGGGAGGCACAGATACGCAGTATTTT.

The J gene is TRBJ2-3, the V gene TRBV5-1, with a weak D call TRBD2 (5 bases). Germline V gene data show CDR1 as SGHRS and CDR2 as YFSETQ. The CDR3 sequence is 16 residues long. V was cut by 4 bases and J by 3 bases, with 18 bases left in between. As DNA, the CDR3 is TGCGCCAGCAGCCCCGGGGTACTAATTTCTACAGATACGCAGTATTTT. Translating gives CASSPGVLISTDTQYF.

The chain carries TRBV5-4 and TRBJ2-3; D gene ambiguous. Germline CDR1 is SGHNT and CDR2 is YYREEE (reference sequence). CDR3 length equals 12 residues. V dropped 0 bases and J dropped 4 bases, with 3 bases sitting between them. The DNA for the CDR3 is TGTGCCAGCAGCTTGGGGGCAGATACGCAGTATTTT. This sequence encodes CASSLGADTQYF.

About this clone itself: Other DNA sequences in the same sample also yield this CDR3. The chain employs TRBV4-1 and TRBJ1-3; D gene ambiguous. V was shortened by 4 bases and J by 0 bases, with 10 bases between the two germline ends. Germline CDR1 and CDR2: MGHRA and YSYEKL. This CDR3 comprises 15 residues. The CDR3 DNA is TGCGCCAGCAGCCTACGGCCTATCTCTGGAAACACCATATATTTT. Its translation: CASSLRPISGNTIYF.

V and J are TRBV7-2 and TRBJ2-1; 13 bases agree with TRBD2. CDR1 SGHTA and CDR2 FQGNSA come from the germline V gene. The CDR3 covers 15 residues. The junction had 6 bases not matched to a gene; V was cut back by 8 bases and J by 5 bases. CDR3 DNA: TGTGCCAGCCGAAAACTAGCGGGAGGGGACAATGAGCAGTTCTTC. This translates into CASRKLAGGDNEQFF.

The chain couples TRBV19 to TRBJ2-7; 7 bases align to TRBD2. From germline, CDR1 is LNHDA and CDR2 SQIVND (reference sequence). The CDR3 length is 14 residues. The V and J ends lost 3 bases and 4 bases, in that order; junction bases with no gene match: 6. CDR3 region: CASSIYGGKYEQYF. The CDR3 nucleotides are TGTGCCAGTAGTATCTACGGGGGGAAGTACGAGCAGTACTTC.

The rearrangement uses TRBV5-1 and TRBJ1-6, with D uncertain. CDR1 is SGHRS, CDR2 YFSETQ, per germline. V dropped 0 bases and J dropped 5 bases, with 6 bases sitting between them. This CDR3 spans 14 amino acids. The chain's CDR3 is CASSLGADNSPLHF. The CDR3, as DNA: TGCGCCAGCAGCTTGGGGGCTGATAATTCACCCCTCCACTTT.

The gene calls are TRBV2 and TRBJ2-5, with D possibly called TRBD1 or TRBD2 (6 bases each). The CDR3 runs to 13 residues. From germline, CDR1 is SNHLY and CDR2 FYNNEI. Trimming took off 6 bases at V and 5 bases at J, with 13 bases between the two ends. The CDR3 spells CASRIGGWETQYF. The CDR3 DNA reads TGTGCCAGCAGAATCGGGGGCTGGGAGACCCAGTACTTC.